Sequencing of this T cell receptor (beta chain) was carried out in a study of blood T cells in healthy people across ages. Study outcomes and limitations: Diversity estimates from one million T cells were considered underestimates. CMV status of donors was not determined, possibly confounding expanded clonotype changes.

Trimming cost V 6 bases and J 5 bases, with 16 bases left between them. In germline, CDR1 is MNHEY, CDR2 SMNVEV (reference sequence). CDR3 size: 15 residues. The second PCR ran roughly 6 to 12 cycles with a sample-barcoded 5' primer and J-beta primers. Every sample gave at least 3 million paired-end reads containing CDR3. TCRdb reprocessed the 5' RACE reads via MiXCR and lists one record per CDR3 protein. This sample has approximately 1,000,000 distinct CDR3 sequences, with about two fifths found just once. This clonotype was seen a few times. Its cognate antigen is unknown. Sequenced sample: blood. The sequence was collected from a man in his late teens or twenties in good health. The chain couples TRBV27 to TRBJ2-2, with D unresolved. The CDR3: CASSFLQVGTGELFF. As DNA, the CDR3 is TGTGCCAGCAGCTTTCTCCAGGTCGGGACCGGGGAGCTGTTTTTT.